Reported below is one T cell receptor beta chain. Its cognate antigen is unknown. Patients were ineligible given autoimmune disease history or systemic immunosuppression. The source of the sample is a study of OX40 agonist ivuxolimab in advanced cancers. CDR3 length: 13 residues. The germline gives CDR1 MGHRA, CDR2 YSYEKL. V lost 2 bases to trimming and J lost 9 bases, with 11 bases between them. Whole-study results and caveats: Some of the lowest clonal expansion was seen in partial responders at 0.1-3.0 mg/kg. CD8+ T cells (on average) carried more expanded clones than CD4+ T cells.

The assay was immunoSEQ multiplex PCR, and TCRdb's table has in-frame clones only and misses some. The sample has roughly 36,000 clones; roughly 68% are singletons. The source is an adult with an advanced solid tumor such as melanoma, head and neck, liver or kidney cancer. The rearrangement joins TRBV4-1 to TRBJ2-1, with D possibly TRBD2 on 6 matching bases. Source: CD4+ or CD8+ T cells sorted from blood, taken in a trial of the OX40 agonist ivuxolimab. The CDR3 coding sequence is TGCGCCAGCAGCCAATTGGCAGCGGGTGAGCAGTTCTTC. Its translation: CASSQLAAGEQFF.